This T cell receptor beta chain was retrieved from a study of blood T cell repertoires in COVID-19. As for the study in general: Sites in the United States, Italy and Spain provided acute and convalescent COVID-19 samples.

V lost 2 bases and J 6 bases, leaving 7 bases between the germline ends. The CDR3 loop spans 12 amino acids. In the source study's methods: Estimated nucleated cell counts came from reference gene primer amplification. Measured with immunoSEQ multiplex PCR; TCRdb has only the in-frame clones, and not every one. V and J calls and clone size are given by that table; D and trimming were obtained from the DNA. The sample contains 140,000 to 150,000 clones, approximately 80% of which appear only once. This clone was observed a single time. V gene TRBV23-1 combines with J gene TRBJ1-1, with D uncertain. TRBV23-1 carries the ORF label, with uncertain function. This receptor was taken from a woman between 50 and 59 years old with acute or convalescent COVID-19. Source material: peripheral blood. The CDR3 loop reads CASSQGQSEAFF. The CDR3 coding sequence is TGCGCCAGCAGTCAAGGTCAGTCTGAAGCTTTCTTT.